The sequence of this T cell receptor beta chain was determined in a study of Ad26.COV2.S vaccination and SARS-CoV-2 variants (dated by TCRdb to the early 2020s). As for the study more broadly: Vaccine-arm donors came from COV1001, a multicentre, randomized, double-blind, placebo-controlled phase I-IIa trial of Ad26.COV2.S in healthy adults. Dosing of Ad26.COV2.S was intramuscular, at either 5x10^10 or 1x10^11 viral particles, delivered as one shot or as two shots spaced 56 days apart. The specificity and breadth of SARS-CoV-2-reactive T cell receptors after Ad26.COV2.S vaccination were assessed by TCRbeta repertoire sequencing. The TCR-sequenced set comprised around 30 samples: some 20 Ad26.COV2.S vaccine recipients, 5 placebo recipients and 8 SARS-CoV-2 convalescent individuals. Trial participants were randomized into five groups of five, in which low-dose or high-dose Ad26.COV2.S was given once or twice, or placebo was given on both occasions. Investigators remained blinded to trial group allocation during experiments and outcome assessment.

The germline V gene gives CDR1 as SGHRS and CDR2 as YFSETQ. The CDR3 spans 14 residues, from the cysteine through the phenylalanine. The entry retains the CDR3 DNA only, 42 bases that are in frame from base 1. Ends trimmed: V by 3 bases, J by 2 bases; bases unmatched to a gene: 3. TCRbeta CDR3 regions were sequenced with the immunoSEQ Assay. After extraction, genomic DNA underwent amplification by bias-controlled multiplex PCR, followed by high-throughput sequencing. The study's processing was this. To quantify the absolute abundance of every unique TCRbeta CDR3 region, sequences were collapsed and filtered. T cell fraction was estimated by normalizing TCRbeta template counts to usable DNA, with usable DNA measured through amplification of reference genes found in all nucleated cells. Repertoire TCRs were annotated as SARS-CoV-2-specific when V gene, CDR3 amino acid sequence and J gene were exactly matched to a known reactive TCR set. The reference SARS-CoV-2 TCR set was obtained from MIRA and was filtered for enrichment in COVID-19-positive ImmuneCODE repertoires, whereby public or cross-reactive TCRs were removed. Using the MIRA antigens, annotated TCRs were further analysed by specific ORF or by position within an ORF. Depth was the summed frequency of annotated unique rearrangements, while breadth was defined as annotated unique rearrangements over total unique productive rearrangements. Two-sided Wilcoxon rank-sum tests were used to compare TCR breadth between groups. Not all clones reach the TCRdb copy of this immuneACCESS table, which keeps in-frame sequences only. Checked studies attribute under half of the gap to unresolved V genes and leave the rest unexplained. Clonal size and the V and J genes are those of that table, whereas D and trimming came from the DNA. This sample comprises over 400,000 clones, roughly 87% of them detected only once. The ten largest clones add up to roughly 3.9% of the sample.

Read against the paper, the sample's treatment or condition label means: approximately 18 received Ad26.COV2.S at low or high dose, single or two shots; roughly five received placebo; per-sample allocation not given. Repertoires of vaccine and placebo recipients were sequenced from samples taken on day 63 after the first injection. In Cohort 1b, around 25 adults aged 18-55 years were enrolled at a single site in Boston, USA, between 29 July and 7 August 2020. As a vaccine, Ad26.COV2.S was a replication-incompetent adenovirus type 26 vector that expressed a prefusion-stabilized SARS-CoV-2 spike protein derived from the original Wuhan strain. Notes on this clone: It has no known antigen specificity. It has no much larger one-base neighbor in the sample; base qualities were not kept.

The paper as a whole reports these results and caveats: The study was not powered for comparison of responses between vaccine doses or regimens. Substantial breadth of spike-specific CD8+ and CD4+ T cell responses was reported after vaccination. It was noted by the authors that total T cell responses may have been underestimated by the TCR breadth and depth analyses. Compared with placebo recipients, Ad26.COV2.S recipients showed higher spike-specific TCR breadth (P = 0.0014). Vaccine and placebo recipients had comparable non-spike TCR breadth, which fits with the vaccine containing only spike.

This TCR came from a person aged 18-60 years who received the Ad26.COV2.S COVID-19 vaccine or a placebo. The chain links TRBV5-1 with TRBJ2-5; 8 junctional bases match TRBD2. This specimen consisted of peripheral blood, obtained in a trial of Ad26.COV2.S vaccine versus placebo. The DNA sequence follows: TGCGCCAGCAGCTCCGGGACTAGACAAGAGACCCAGTACTTC. Translated, it reads CASSSGTRQETQYF.